Following are 14 T cell receptor beta chains from one sample sequenced in a study of neurological immune-mediated disorders. TCRdb recomputed calls from the 5' RACE reads with MiXCR, one row per CDR3 protein. This sample has some 50,000 distinct CDR3 sequences; about 15% occur once, and the top ten carry more than 3.5%. The sequencing sample was made of PBMCs. These receptors were obtained from a man in his fifties or sixties in good health.

At least ten counts were recorded for this clonotype. The rearrangement links TRBV27 to TRBJ2-3; tentatively, D is TRBD1 or TRBD2 (5 bases each). Trimming shortened V by 2 bases and J by 6 bases, and 12 bases separated the two germline ends. CDR3 length: 14 residues. Germline CDR1 MNHEY, CDR2 SMNVEV (reference sequence). The DNA of the CDR3 is TGTGCCAGCAGTTTACGCGGGCCAGGGGATACGCAGTATTTT. Amino acid sequence: CASSLRGPGDTQYF.

Many counts were recorded for this clonotype. V gene TRBV28 combines with J gene TRBJ2-7; 14 bases match TRBD2. The J segment lost 4 bases and the V segment lost 3 bases, leaving 20 bases of the junction unmatched. Germline V gives CDR1 MDHEN, CDR2 SYDVKM. The CDR3 totals 21 residues. This chain's CDR3 is CASSFPGTEGLAGVEDYEQYF. The CDR3 DNA reads as TGTGCCAGCAGTTTTCCCGGGACAGAGGGACTAGCGGGAGTGGAAGATTACGAGCAGTACTTC.

At least ten counts were recorded for this clonotype. This chain links TRBV20-1 with TRBJ2-1, with a tentative D call TRBD2 (5 bases). The germline V and J ends were trimmed by 7 bases and 6 bases, with 7 bases remaining between them. Germline CDR1 and CDR2: DFQATT and SNEGSKA (reference sequence). CDR3 length: 10 residues. CDR3 sequence (DNA): TGCAGTGGAGGGTCCAATGAGCAGTTCTTC. Translating gives CSGGSNEQFF.

At least ten counts were recorded for this clonotype. V gene TRBV20-1 combines with J gene TRBJ2-5; D assignment may be TRBD1 or TRBD2 (5 bases each). CDR1 is DFQATT and CDR2 is SNEGSKA in the germline V gene (reference sequence). This CDR3 contains 12 residues. Trimming took 5 bases from V and 5 from J, leaving 12 bases between them. CDR3 sequence: CSAWDGPETQYF. The CDR3 DNA sequence: TGCAGTGCTTGGGACGGGCCCGAGACCCAGTACTTC.

This clonotype was recorded many times. In nucleotides, the CDR3 is TGCGCCAGCAGCACCGGGACAGGGGTGGGCACTGAAGCTTTCTTT. Encoded protein: CASSTGTGVGTEAFF. The genes are TRBV5-1 and TRBJ1-1; 10 positions match TRBD1. CDR1 is SGHRS and CDR2 is YFSETQ in the germline V gene. CDR3 length: 15 residues. Trimming removed 4 bases from V and 4 bases from J; junction bases left unmatched: 7.

This clonotype was found many times. This chain uses TRBV12-3 or TRBV12-4 with TRBJ2-7; no definite D call. The CDR3 has 12 amino acids. Trimming removed 2 bases at V and 4 bases at J, with 6 bases between. The CDR3 is CASSLTTYEQYF. Here the CDR3 DNA reads TGTGCCAGCAGTTTAACAACGTACGAGCAGTACTTC.

This clonotype occurred many times. This chain links TRBV14 with TRBJ2-1; 7 bases match TRBD2. This CDR3 has 15 residues. Germline trimming cut 7 bases from V and 4 bases from J; bases unmatched to any gene: 10. Germline lookup yields CDR1 SGHDN and CDR2 FVKESK. As DNA, the CDR3 is TGTGCCAGCACCCTCACGGGACTACCATACAATGAGCAGTTCTTC. Protein: CASTLTGLPYNEQFF. Variable domain in full (rest from reference TRBV14 and TRBJ2-1): EAGVTQFPSHSVIEKGQTVTLRCDPISGHDNLYWYRRVMGKEIKFLLHFVKESKQDESGMPNNRFLAERTGGTYSTLKVQPAELEDSGVYFCASTLTGLPYNEQFFGPGTRLTVL.

This clonotype was seen repeatedly, ten times or more. The CDR3 reads CASSLSFQESQPQHF. In DNA, the CDR3 is TGTGCCAGCAGCTTATCTTTTCAGGAAAGTCAGCCCCAGCATTTT. The chain employs TRBV7-2 and TRBJ1-5; D is uncertain. Trimming removed 2 bases at V and 6 bases at J, with 14 bases between. The CDR3 has 15 residues. Germline CDR1 and CDR2: SGHTA and FQGNSA.

This clonotype has a count of ten or more. This chain links TRBV7-8 with TRBJ1-1, with 8 bases matching TRBD1. Per germline, CDR1 SGHVS and CDR2 FQNEAQ. J gave up 0 bases and V 5 bases, and 5 bases lay outside the gene matches. The length of the CDR3 is 15 residues. CDR3 nucleotide sequence: TGTGCCAGCAGCCCGAGGACAGGGATGAACACTGAAGCTTTCTTT. This sequence encodes CASSPRTGMNTEAFF.

This clonotype was observed at least ten times. This chain links TRBV9 with TRBJ2-2; D ambiguous. Germline CDR1 SGDLS, CDR2 YYNGEE. Trimming took 0 bases from V and 4 from J, leaving 10 bases between them. The CDR3 is 15 residues long. The CDR3 loop is CASSVDPKRTGELFF. The CDR3 bases are TGTGCCAGCAGCGTAGACCCAAAGCGCACCGGGGAGCTGTTTTTT.

This clonotype has at least ten counts. The chain recombines TRBV5-1 with TRBJ2-1; 15 nucleotides line up with TRBD2. The CDR3 spans 17 residues. V lost 1 base, J lost 7 bases, and 6 bases stayed unmatched. CDR1 is SGHRS and CDR2 is YFSETQ in the germline V gene. Here the CDR3 DNA reads TGCGCCAGCAGCTTGCCAAAGGGGACTAGCGGGAGGAATGAGCAGTTCTTC. Amino acids: CASSLPKGTSGRNEQFF.

This clonotype showed up many times. V and J are TRBV28 and TRBJ1-5; D gene unclear. Germline CDR1 is MDHEN and CDR2 is SYDVKM. The length of the CDR3 is 15 residues. V was shortened by 6 bases and J by 3 bases, with 15 bases between the two germline ends. This CDR3 reads CASRRTQGFNQPQHF. CDR3 bases: TGTGCCAGCAGGCGGACCCAAGGCTTCAATCAGCCCCAGCATTTT.

This clonotype appeared many times. The chain couples TRBV27 to TRBJ2-1, with 12 bases that match TRBD2. Trimming at V came to 4 bases and at J to 5 bases, leaving 9 bases not matched to a gene. This CDR3 region has 17 residues. CDR1 is MNHEY, CDR2 SMNVEV, per germline (reference sequence). The CDR3 is CASSSLAGGPFDNEQFF. The CDR3 nucleotides are TGTGCCAGCAGTTCCCTAGCGGGAGGGCCCTTCGACAATGAGCAGTTCTTC.

This clonotype was detected many times. This chain joins TRBV29-1 and TRBJ1-2, with 7 bases lining up with TRBD1. This CDR3 comprises 15 residues. Germline V gene data show CDR1 as SQVTM and CDR2 as ANQGSEA. V was clipped by 5 bases and J by 0 bases; unmatched bases: 9. This CDR3 reads CSVLGQDPTNYGYTF. The CDR3 DNA reads TGCAGCGTTCTAGGACAGGACCCCACTAACTATGGCTACACCTTC.